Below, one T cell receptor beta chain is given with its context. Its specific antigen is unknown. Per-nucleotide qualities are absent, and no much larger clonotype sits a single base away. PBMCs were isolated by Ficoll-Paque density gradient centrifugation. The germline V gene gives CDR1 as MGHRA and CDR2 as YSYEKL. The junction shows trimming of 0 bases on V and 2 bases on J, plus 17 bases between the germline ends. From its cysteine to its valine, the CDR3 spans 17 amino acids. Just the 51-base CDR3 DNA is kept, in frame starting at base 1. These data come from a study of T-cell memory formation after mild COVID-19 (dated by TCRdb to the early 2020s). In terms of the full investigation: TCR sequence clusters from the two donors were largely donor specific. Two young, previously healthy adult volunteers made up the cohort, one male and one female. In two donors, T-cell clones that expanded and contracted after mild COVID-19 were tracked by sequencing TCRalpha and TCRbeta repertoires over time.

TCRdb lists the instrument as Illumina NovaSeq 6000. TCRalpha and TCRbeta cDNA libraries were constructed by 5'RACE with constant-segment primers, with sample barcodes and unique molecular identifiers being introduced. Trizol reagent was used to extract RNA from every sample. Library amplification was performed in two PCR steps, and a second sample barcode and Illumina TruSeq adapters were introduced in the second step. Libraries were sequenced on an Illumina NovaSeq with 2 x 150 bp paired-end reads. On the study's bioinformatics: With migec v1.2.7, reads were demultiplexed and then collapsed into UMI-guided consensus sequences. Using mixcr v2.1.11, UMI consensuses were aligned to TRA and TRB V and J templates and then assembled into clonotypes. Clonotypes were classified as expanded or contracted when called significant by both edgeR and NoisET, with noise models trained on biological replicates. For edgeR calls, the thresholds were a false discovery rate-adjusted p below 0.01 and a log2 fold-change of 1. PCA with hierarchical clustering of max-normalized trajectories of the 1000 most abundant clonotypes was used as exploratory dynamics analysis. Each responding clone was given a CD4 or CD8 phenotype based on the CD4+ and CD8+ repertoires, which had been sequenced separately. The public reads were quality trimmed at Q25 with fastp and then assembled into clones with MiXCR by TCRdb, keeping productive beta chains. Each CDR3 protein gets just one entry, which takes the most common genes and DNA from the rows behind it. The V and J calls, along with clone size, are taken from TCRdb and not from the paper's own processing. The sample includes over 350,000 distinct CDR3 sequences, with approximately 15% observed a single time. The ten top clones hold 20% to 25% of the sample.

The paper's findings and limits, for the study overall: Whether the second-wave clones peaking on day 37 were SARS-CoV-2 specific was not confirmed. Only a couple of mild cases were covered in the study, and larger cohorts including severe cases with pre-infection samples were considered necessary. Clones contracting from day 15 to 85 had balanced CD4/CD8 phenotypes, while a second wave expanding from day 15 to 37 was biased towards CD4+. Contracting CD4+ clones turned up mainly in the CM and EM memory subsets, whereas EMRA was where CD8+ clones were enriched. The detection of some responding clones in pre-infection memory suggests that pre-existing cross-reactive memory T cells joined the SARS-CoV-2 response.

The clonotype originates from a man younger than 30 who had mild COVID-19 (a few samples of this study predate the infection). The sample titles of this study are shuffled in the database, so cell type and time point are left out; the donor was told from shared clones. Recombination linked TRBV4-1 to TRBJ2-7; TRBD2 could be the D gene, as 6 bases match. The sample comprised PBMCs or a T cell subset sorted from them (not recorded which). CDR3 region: CASSQEWEEGKAYEQYV. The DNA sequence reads TGCGCCAGCAGCCAAGAGTGGGAGGAGGGGAAGGCCTACGAGCAGTACGTC.